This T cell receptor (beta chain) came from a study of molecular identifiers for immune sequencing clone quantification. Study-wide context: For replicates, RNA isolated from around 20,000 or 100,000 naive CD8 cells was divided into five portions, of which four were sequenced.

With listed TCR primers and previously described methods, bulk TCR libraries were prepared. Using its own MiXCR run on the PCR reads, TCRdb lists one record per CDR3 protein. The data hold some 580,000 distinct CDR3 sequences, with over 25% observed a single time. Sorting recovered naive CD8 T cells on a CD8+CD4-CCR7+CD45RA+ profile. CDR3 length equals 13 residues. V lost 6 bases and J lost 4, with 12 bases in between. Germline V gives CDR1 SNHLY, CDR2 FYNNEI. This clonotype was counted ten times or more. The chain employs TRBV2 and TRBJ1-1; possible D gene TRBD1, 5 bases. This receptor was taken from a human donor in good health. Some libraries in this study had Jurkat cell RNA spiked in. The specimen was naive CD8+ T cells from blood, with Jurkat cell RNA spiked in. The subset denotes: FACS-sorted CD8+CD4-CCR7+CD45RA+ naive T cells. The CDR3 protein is CASSPGLITEAFF. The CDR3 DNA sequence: TGTGCCAGCAGCCCGGGACTGATCACTGAAGCTTTCTTT.